This T cell receptor beta chain was sequenced in a study of response to subunit inactivated influenza vaccine. Overall study findings and caveats: Authors suggested each seasonal flu vaccination may recruit only limited numbers of new T cells.

On this clonotype: Antigen specificity is unknown.

In TCRdb, the RT-PCR reads were re-called with MiXCR into one record per CDR3 protein. In the table there are fewer than 550,000 distinct CDR3 sequences, 25% of which are singletons. V was cut by 3 bases and J by 0 bases, with 5 bases left in between. Germline V gene data show CDR1 as SQVTM and CDR2 as ANQGSEA. CDR3 length equals 13 residues. The genes are TRBV29-1 and TRBJ2-2; D is ambiguous. This specimen consisted of CD4+ T cells sorted from PBMCs, obtained 5 to 6 days after vaccination. The receptor comes from a man between 45 and 60 years old who received an inactivated influenza vaccine. CDR3: CSVDPANTGELFF. CDR3 bases: TGCAGCGTTGATCCAGCGAACACCGGGGAGCTGTTTTTT.